These 3 T cell receptor beta chains originate from one sample sequenced in a study of CD8 T cells in Susac syndrome. When the RNA was reverse transcribed, random hexamers were used with an input of roughly 0.5 to 1 ug. TCRdb re-derived calls from the immunoSEQ multiplex PCR reads in MiXCR, one entry per CDR3 protein. The sample includes about 190,000 distinct CDR3 sequences, over 90% of them seen just once. Sequencing used CD8+ T cells from PBMCs. The source of these receptors is a human donor with Susac syndrome.

The chain is built from TRBV18 and TRBJ1-2; 10 bases agree with TRBD1. The germline CDR1 and CDR2 sequences are KGHSH and LQKENI. CDR3 length equals 18 residues. Trimming at V came to 3 bases and at J to 0 bases, leaving 10 bases not matched to a gene. CDR3 DNA sequence: TGTGCCAGCTCACCTCGAGGGACAGGGGTAACCCCTAACTATGGCTACACCTTC. Translation: CASSPRGTGVTPNYGYTF. The variable domain in full, with the rest retrieved from reference TRBV18 and TRBJ1-2, is NAGVMQNPRHLVRRRGQEARLRCSPMKGHSHVYWYRQLPEEGLKFMVYLQKENIIDESGMPKERFSAEFPKEGPSILRIQQVVRGDSAAYFCASSPRGTGVTPNYGYTFGSGTRLTVV.

As to this clonotype: A junction end diverges from the germline sequence, so it may reflect a read error. V gene TRBV7-7 combines with J gene TRBJ2-3; D may correspond to TRBD1 or TRBD2 (6 bases each). The CDR3 contains 15 residues. Germline CDR1 is SSHAT and CDR2 is FNYEAQ (reference sequence). The CDR3, as DNA: TGTGCTAGCAGCTCCCATGGGGGGCCGACAGATACGCAGTATTTT. Its protein product is CASSSHGGPTDTQYF.

Only one count was recorded for this clonotype. The V and J genes are TRBV20-1 and TRBJ2-2; D assignment may be TRBD1 or TRBD2 (6 bases each). The CDR3 is 16 residues long. Germline CDR1 reads DFQATT; CDR2 reads SNEGSKA (reference sequence). Trimming took 0 bases from V and 4 from J, leaving 15 bases between them. CDR3 DNA sequence: TGCAGTGCTAGAGATCTAGCGACAGGATCCACCGGGGAGCTGTTTTTT. Protein: CSARDLATGSTGELFF.